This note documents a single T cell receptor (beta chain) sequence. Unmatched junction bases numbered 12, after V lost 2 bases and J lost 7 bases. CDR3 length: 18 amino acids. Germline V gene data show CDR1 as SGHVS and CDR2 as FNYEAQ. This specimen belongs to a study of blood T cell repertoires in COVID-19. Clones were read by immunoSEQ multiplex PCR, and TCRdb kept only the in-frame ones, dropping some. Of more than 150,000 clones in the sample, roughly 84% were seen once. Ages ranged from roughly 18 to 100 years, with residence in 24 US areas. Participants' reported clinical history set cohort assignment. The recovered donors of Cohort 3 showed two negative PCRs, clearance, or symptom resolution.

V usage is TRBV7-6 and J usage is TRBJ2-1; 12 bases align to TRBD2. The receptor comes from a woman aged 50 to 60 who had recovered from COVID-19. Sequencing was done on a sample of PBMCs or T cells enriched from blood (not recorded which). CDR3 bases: TGTGCCAGCAGCTTACGGGAGGGCGGTCTAGCGGGAGGGAATGAGCAGTTCTTC. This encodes CASSLREGGLAGGNEQFF. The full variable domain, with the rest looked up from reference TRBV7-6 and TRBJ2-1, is GAGVSQSPRYKVTKRGQDVALRCDPISGHVSLYWYRQALGQGPEFLTYFNYEAQQDKSGLPNDRFSAERPEGSISTLTIQRTEQRDSAMYRCASSLREGGLAGGNEQFFGPGTRLTVL.